This TCR beta chain is from a study of vaccination and CD4 T cells after COVID-19. About the research overall: A median of 101 days (range 35 to 161) separated diagnosis from post-COVID sampling. Median time from second vaccine dose to sampling was about 77 days (14 to 241).

Concerning this clonotype: Its antigen is unidentified.

Study results and caveats: Median SARS-CoV-2-reactive clonotype numbers went up from about 22 to 38, but not significantly.

TCRdb re-analysed the PCR reads in MiXCR, keeping a single row per CDR3 protein. The profile covers approximately 21,000 distinct CDR3 sequences, with roughly 56% appearing a single time and approximately 0.99% taken by the ten largest. Germline assignment: CDR1 MNHEY and CDR2 SVGAGI. The CDR3 has 14 residues. Deletions cut 2 bases from V and 1 base from J, with 7 bases between. Material: CD4+ T cells from blood, obtained before SARS-CoV-2 vaccination. The V call is TRBV6-5, the J call TRBJ2-3; no firm D call. This sequence originates from a human donor who had recovered from COVID-19. As DNA, the CDR3 is TGTGCCAGCAGTTACGGCGGTGGCACAGATACGCAGTATTTT. Residues: CASSYGGGTDTQYF.